Below, 31 T cell receptor beta chains from the same sample are listed, as sequenced in a study of response to subunit inactivated influenza vaccine. A single record per CDR3 protein comes from TCRdb applying MiXCR to the RT-PCR reads. Seen here are just under 550,000 distinct CDR3 sequences, under 25% observed once, and the top ten hold roughly 2.8%. These data were also reused for a study on T cells expressing NK-cell markers. From that study: UMIs accompanied the 5'RACE template switching by which TCR beta cDNA was made.

The specimen comprised CD4+ T cells sorted from PBMCs, sampled roughly 12 days after vaccination. The receptors shown here come from a man in his fifties or sixties who received an inactivated influenza vaccine.

The rearrangement links TRBV19 to TRBJ1-5; 9 bases map to TRBD1. The CDR3 is made up of 15 amino acids. CDR1 and CDR2 (germline): LNHDA, SQIVND (reference sequence). With 6 bases clipped from V and 7 bases from J, the junction kept 10 bases outside the gene matches. This chain's CDR3 is CASSTTGTGKQPQHF. The CDR3, as DNA: TGTGCCAGTAGCACTACCGGGACAGGGAAACAGCCCCAGCATTTT.

The chain links TRBV29-1 to TRBJ2-1; D gene unclear. Between the trimmed V and J ends, which lost 6 bases and 2 bases, there was a span of 11 bases. Germline values: CDR1 SQVTM, CDR2 ANQGSEA. CDR3 length equals 13 residues. CDR3 coding DNA: TGCAGCGTAAGCTCCGACACCTACAATGAGCAGTTCTTC. This translates into CSVSSDTYNEQFF.

This clonotype occurred once. This chain links TRBV5-1 with TRBJ2-3; no definite D call. V lost 0 bases, J lost 2 bases, and 13 bases lay in between. CDR1 is SGHRS, CDR2 YFSETQ, per germline. The CDR3 has 16 amino acids. The chain's CDR3 is CASSLGQAFLTDTQYF. CDR3 coding DNA: TGCGCCAGCAGCTTGGGGCAGGCTTTCCTCACAGATACGCAGTATTTT.

The chain has TRBV11-1 and TRBJ2-4; D is perhaps TRBD2 (5 bases). The CDR3 covers 16 residues. V gave up 5 bases and J gave up 3 bases, with 17 bases separating them. Germline-derived CDR1 and CDR2 are SGHAT and FQDESV (reference sequence). CDR3 nucleotides: TGTGCCAGCAGCCCCTCGGGGAATCGCGGCAAAAACATTCAGTACTTC. Its protein product is CASSPSGNRGKNIQYF.

This clonotype was detected a few times. The V and J genes are TRBV7-9 and TRBJ2-7, with D perhaps matching TRBD1 or TRBD2 (6 bases each). The CDR3 loop spans 13 amino acids. Germline CDR1 and CDR2: SEHNR and FQNEAQ (reference sequence). The V end was cut by 5 bases, the J end by 2 bases, with 10 bases between. CDR3: CASSLRGAYEQYF. CDR3 in DNA: TGTGCCAGCAGCCTTAGGGGGGCCTACGAGCAGTACTTC. The whole variable domain, filled in from reference TRBV7-9 and TRBJ2-7, reads DTGVSQNPRHKITKRGQNVTFRCDPISEHNRLYWYRQTLGQGPEFLTYFQNEAQLEKSRLLSDRFSAERPKGSFSTLEIQRTEQGDSAMYLCASSLRGAYEQYFGPGTRLTVT.

The chain links TRBV4-2 to TRBJ2-5; TRBD2 aligns across 10 bases. The V and J ends lost 0 bases and 5 bases, in that order; junction bases with no gene match: 12. CDR1 and CDR2 (germline): LGHNA, YNFKEQ. The CDR3 sequence is 18 residues long. This CDR3 is CASSQEPSGRLSGETQYF. The CDR3 DNA reads as TGTGCCAGCAGCCAAGAACCTAGCGGGAGATTATCGGGTGAGACCCAGTACTTC.

The chain joins TRBV29-1 to TRBJ2-6; no definite D call. CDR3 size: 16 residues. Deletions cut 5 bases from V and 0 bases from J, with 14 bases between. Germline V gives CDR1 SQVTM, CDR2 ANQGSEA. CDR3 sequence (DNA): TGCAGCGTTCCTCGGGCCACAGTCTCTGGGGCCAACGTCCTGACTTTC. It is translated as CSVPRATVSGANVLTF.

In its sample, this clonotype was seen many times. This sequence joins TRBV7-8 and TRBJ2-5; D is ambiguous. V was cut by 1 base and J by 4 bases, with 10 bases left in between. This CDR3 is built from 14 residues. CDR1 is SGHVS, CDR2 FQNEAQ, per germline. The CDR3 DNA is TGTGCCAGCAGCTTAGTGGCCCAGGCAGAGACCCAGTACTTC. Translated, it gives CASSLVAQAETQYF.

The chain employs TRBV3-1 and TRBJ2-3; 14 positions match TRBD2. Germline CDR1 reads LGHDT; CDR2 reads YNNKEL (reference sequence). This CDR3 has 16 amino acids. V dropped 5 bases and J dropped 5; count of bases not matched to a gene: 6. CDR3 in amino acids: CASSLPGTSGRDTQYF. The DNA of the CDR3 is TGTGCCAGCAGCTTACCCGGGACTAGCGGGAGAGATACGCAGTATTTT.

The sample holds a few counts of this clonotype. The CDR3, as DNA: TGCGCCAGCAGCCCGGCGAATGAGCAGTTCTTC. This encodes CASSPANEQFF. V is TRBV5-1 and J is TRBJ2-1; unclear D gene. The V gene's germline CDR1 is SGHRS and CDR2 YFSETQ. Deletions cut 4 bases from V and 7 bases from J, with 6 bases between. The length of the CDR3 is 11 residues. Variable domain in full (rest from reference TRBV5-1 and TRBJ2-1): KAGVTQTPRYLIKTRGQQVTLSCSPISGHRSVSWYQQTPGQGLQFLFEYFSETQRNKGNFPGRFSGRQFSNSRSEMNVSTLELGDSALYLCASSPANEQFFGPGTRLTVL.

This clonotype has a handful of counts. V is TRBV28 and J is TRBJ2-7; 8 nucleotides line up with TRBD2. The CDR3 is made up of 12 amino acids. The junction had 6 bases not matched to a gene; V was cut back by 8 bases and J by 6 bases. Per germline, CDR1 MDHEN and CDR2 SYDVKM. As DNA, the CDR3 is TGTGCCAGCGGAGGACTAGCCGGCGAGCAGTACTTC. It encodes CASGGLAGEQYF.

This clonotype has just one count. The chain employs TRBV28 and TRBJ2-2, with D possibly being TRBD1 (6 bases). CDR1 MDHEN and CDR2 SYDVKM come from the germline V gene. V lost 5 bases to trimming and J lost 8 bases, with 9 bases between them. The CDR3 length is 12 residues. CDR3 DNA sequence: TGTGCCAGCAGTCTCGGACAGGGGGAGCTGTTTTTT. Protein: CASSLGQGELFF.

This clonotype was found a few times. J is TRBJ1-1 and V is TRBV29-1, with 11 nucleotides matching TRBD1. The CDR3 covers 14 residues. V lost 7 bases to trimming and J lost 3 bases; unmatched junction nucleotides: 7. Per germline, CDR1 SQVTM and CDR2 ANQGSEA. DNA for the CDR3: TGCAGCGGGAGGACAGGGGGCTCGGACACTGAAGCTTTCTTT. Translating it yields CSGRTGGSDTEAFF.

This chain links TRBV18 with TRBJ2-5; D ambiguous. CDR3 size: 14 residues. CDR1 and CDR2 (germline): KGHSH, LQKENI. Trimming shortened V by 3 bases and J by 5 bases, and 13 bases separated the two germline ends. The CDR3 loop is CASSPPNLGETQYF. The DNA for the CDR3 is TGTGCCAGCTCACCTCCGAACTTGGGGGAGACCCAGTACTTC.

The V call is TRBV12-3 or TRBV12-4, the J call TRBJ2-2; D not resolved. The CDR3 length is 13 residues. V lost 3 bases and J lost 5, with 7 bases in between. The CDR3 nucleotides are TGTGCCAGCAGTTTCTCCGGAACCGGGGAGCTGTTTTTT. Translation gives CASSFSGTGELFF.

The J gene is TRBJ2-3, the V gene TRBV5-1; 9 bases are shared with TRBD1. CDR1 SGHRS and CDR2 YFSETQ come from the germline V gene. Trimming cost V 4 bases and J 2 bases; bases outside gene matches: 5. The CDR3 totals 15 residues. CDR3 amino acids: CASSAGTGLTDTQYF. DNA of the CDR3: TGCGCCAGCAGCGCCGGGACAGGGCTCACAGATACGCAGTATTTT.

In this sample, this clonotype turned up a few times. The V and J genes are TRBV9 and TRBJ1-5; D remains ambiguous. There are 14 residues in the CDR3. With 0 bases removed from V and 0 bases from J, the gap between germline ends came to 4 bases. In germline, CDR1 is SGDLS, CDR2 YYNGEE. The CDR3 sequence is CASSVGVSNQPQHF. The CDR3 nucleotides read TGTGCCAGCAGCGTAGGAGTTAGCAATCAGCCCCAGCATTTT.

This clonotype was seen repeatedly, ten times or more. The chain recombines TRBV28 with TRBJ2-1; D is uncertain. From germline, CDR1 is MDHEN and CDR2 SYDVKM. V was clipped by 1 base and J by 6 bases, with 16 bases between them. CDR3 size: 16 residues. The CDR3 DNA follows: TGTGCCAGCAGTTTATTCGCCACTCTGAAGCCCAATGAGCAGTTCTTC. This gives the protein CASSLFATLKPNEQFF.

This clonotype was seen only a few times. The chain joins TRBV4-2 to TRBJ1-5; D gene uncertain. Germline CDR1 and CDR2: LGHNA and YNFKEQ. The CDR3 spans 11 residues. Trimming stripped 0 bases from V and 6 bases from J, with 0 bases between. The CDR3, as DNA: TGTGCCAGCAGCCAAGATCAGCCCCAGCATTTT. Translating it yields CASSQDQPQHF.

This clonotype was detected a few times. This chain joins TRBV7-9 and TRBJ2-7, with unresolved D. The CDR3 covers 13 residues. Germline V gives CDR1 SEHNR, CDR2 FQNEAQ (reference sequence). V lost 6 bases to trimming and J lost 1 base, with 10 bases between them. The CDR3 bases are TGTGCCAGCAGTAAAAGGCATTCCTACGAGCAGTACTTC. As protein: CASSKRHSYEQYF.

J is TRBJ1-1 and V is TRBV7-2, with 7 bases identical to TRBD1. The CDR3 spans 15 residues. The V gene end was trimmed by 5 bases and the J gene end by 0 bases; junction bases not matched to a gene: 6. Germline-derived CDR1 and CDR2 are SGHTA and FQGNSA. CDR3 region: CASSRQGVMNTEAFF. DNA for the CDR3: TGTGCCAGCAGCCGACAGGGAGTTATGAACACTGAAGCTTTCTTT.

This clonotype was seen ten or more times. The chain has TRBV4-3 and TRBJ2-1; 7 nucleotides line up with TRBD2. Germline V CDR1 and CDR2: LGHNA, YSLEER. The CDR3 contains 17 residues. Germline trimming cut 2 bases from V and 5 bases from J; bases unmatched to any gene: 12. This CDR3 reads CASSQYFSLAEDNEQFF. The CDR3 DNA reads TGCGCCAGCAGCCAATACTTTTCCCTAGCGGAGGACAATGAGCAGTTCTTC.

This chain joins TRBV7-9 and TRBJ1-3; D might be TRBD1 (5 bases). Deletions cut 4 bases from V and 11 bases from J, with 18 bases between. CDR1 is SEHNR, CDR2 FQNEAQ, per germline (reference sequence). The CDR3 runs to 14 residues. The CDR3 reads CASSSGTPGRPIYF. DNA for the CDR3: TGTGCCAGCAGCTCTGGGACTCCCGGACGTCCCATATATTTT.

V is TRBV5-1 and J is TRBJ2-1; TRBD1 matches 7 bases. The CDR3 contains 14 residues. V was pared by 4 bases and J by 9 bases, with 10 bases of the junction left unmatched. Germline assignment: CDR1 SGHRS and CDR2 YFSETQ. The CDR3 region has the DNA TGCGCCAGCAGCCCCACAGGGGAGCCGAGTGAGCAGTTCTTC. This codes for CASSPTGEPSEQFF.

This clonotype was observed a handful of times. V gene TRBV10-3 combines with J gene TRBJ2-3, with D unclear. Trimming removed 7 bases from V and 2 bases from J, with 10 bases in between. The length of the CDR3 is 13 residues. Germline V gene lookup returns CDR1 ENHRY and CDR2 SYGVKD. The CDR3 reads CAITKQNTDTQYF. CDR3 in DNA: TGTGCCATCACGAAGCAGAACACAGATACGCAGTATTTT.

The V gene is TRBV10-3, the J gene TRBJ2-7; 7 bases match TRBD2. This CDR3 contains 13 residues. Per germline, CDR1 ENHRY and CDR2 SYGVKD. The junction had 6 bases not matched to a gene; V was cut back by 4 bases and J by 6 bases. CDR3 sequence: CAISAGGSVEQYF. CDR3 coding DNA: TGTGCCATCAGTGCGGGCGGGAGTGTCGAGCAGTACTTC.

The J gene is TRBJ2-7, the V gene TRBV3-1; the D is unclear. CDR1 LGHDT and CDR2 YNNKEL come from the germline V gene (reference sequence). The ends were cut back, 4 bases at V and 5 bases at J, with 15 bases in the middle. This CDR3 has 14 residues. CDR3 nucleotides: TGTGCCAGCAGCCCGGCCAGGAGTCGGAACGAGCAGTACTTC. Protein: CASSPARSRNEQYF.

This clonotype came up a few times. The chain links TRBV20-1 to TRBJ2-7; 7 bases fit TRBD2. V lost 4 bases, J lost 3 bases, and 6 bases stayed unmatched. The V gene's germline CDR1 is DFQATT and CDR2 SNEGSKA (reference sequence). There are 13 residues in the CDR3. The CDR3 protein is CSATKRGGYEQYF. The DNA of the CDR3 is TGCAGTGCTACCAAGCGGGGAGGCTACGAGCAGTACTTC.

The CDR3 protein is CSVARGSGNTIYF. The CDR3 nucleotides are TGCAGCGTTGCAAGGGGCTCTGGAAACACCATATATTTT. V gene TRBV29-1 combines with J gene TRBJ1-3, with D possibly being TRBD1 (5 bases). V was trimmed by 4 bases and J by 0 bases, leaving 7 bases between them. Germline CDR1 SQVTM, CDR2 ANQGSEA. This CDR3 comprises 13 residues.

This clonotype was seen more than once but under ten times. The chain links TRBV7-2 to TRBJ2-2, with 13 bases identical to TRBD2. Germline trimming cut 5 bases from V and 8 bases from J; bases unmatched to any gene: 8. This CDR3 has 16 amino acids. The germline CDR1 and CDR2 sequences are SGHTA and FQGNSA. CDR3 sequence: CASSPLLAGGSGELFF. The CDR3, as DNA: TGTGCCAGCAGCCCCCTACTAGCGGGAGGGTCTGGGGAGCTGTTTTTT.

The CDR3 nucleotides are TGTGCCAGCTCCAAACAACCCGGGACGGATACTGAAGCTTTCTTT. Protein sequence: CASSKQPGTDTEAFF. This chain links TRBV7-9 with TRBJ1-1; D is possibly TRBD1 (5 bases). V lost 8 bases, J lost 5 bases, and 21 bases lay in between. From germline, CDR1 is SEHNR and CDR2 FQNEAQ (reference sequence). The CDR3 length is 15 residues. The full variable domain, rest sourced from reference TRBV7-9 and TRBJ1-1, is DTGVSQNPRHKITKRGQNVTFRCDPISEHNRLYWYRQTLGQGPEFLTYFQNEAQLEKSRLLSDRFSAERPKGSFSTLEIQRTEQGDSAMYLCASSKQPGTDTEAFFGQGTRLTVV.